A selection of T cell receptor beta chains follows, all from one sample in a study of CD8+ T cells in alopecia areata. The table came from immunoSEQ multiplex PCR; TCRdb's copy has only in-frame clones and leaves some out. The data contain some 150,000 clones, 85% to 90% of them singletons. Sequences were derived from CD8+ T cells sorted from blood, sampled at week 4, from a patient treated with tofacitinib. Every receptor here comes from a human donor with alopecia areata. Both conserved end residues are part of each CDR3.

TRBV28,TRBJ1-2,CASSSSNYGYTF
TRBV19,TRBJ2-7,CASSITMDRSSYEQYF
TRBV9,TRBJ2-1,CASSGANNEQFF
TRBV4-1,TRBJ2-7,CASSQGRGSYEQYF
TRBV5-6,TRBJ2-7,CASSLGQGYYEQYF
TRBV5-1,TRBJ1-1,CASSLPTGGSVNTEAFF
TRBV6-5,TRBJ2-3,CASSGTGITDTQYF
TRBV19,TRBJ2-7,CASSTGLAGGLYEQYF
TRBV27,TRBJ2-3,CASSSTDTQYF
TRBV4-1,TRBJ1-1,CASSPTRTETEAFF
TRBV5-1,TRBJ2-5,CASWKRLSNSQRGETQYF
TRBV29-1,TRBJ1-2,CSVDSDAGINYGYTF
TRBV29-1,TRBJ2-7,CSVPGTGGSYEQYF
TRBV2,TRBJ2-1,CASSEVLVDEQFF
TRBV30,TRBJ1-1,CAWNGQGNTEAFF
TRBV30,TRBJ2-3,CAWDAGRTDTQYF
TRBV6-1,TRBJ2-7,CASGYYEQYF
TRBV10-3,TRBJ1-1,CAISEGPTEAFF
TRBV27,TRBJ2-2,CASSLPAGGTGELFF
TRBV29-1,TRBJ1-2,CSVEVGQGGGYTF
TRBV7-6,TRBJ2-3,CASSWDRGQGDTQYF
TRBV6-4,TRBJ2-1,CASSLLAGAGNEQFF